This entry concerns a single TCR beta chain. The sample originates from a study of shared clonotypes between healthy human individuals. Naive-designated CD8 cells lacked CD45RO, were positively enriched for CCR7, and omitted terminally differentiated effector memory CD45RA+ cells. The CDR3 consists of 13 residues. Per germline, CDR1 LNHNV and CDR2 YYDKDF (reference sequence). Deletions cut 2 bases from V and 10 bases from J, with 12 bases between. The protocol was immunoSEQ multiplex PCR, while the TCRdb copy is restricted to in-frame clones and leaves out a portion. The data hold around 580,000 clones, with roughly 98% observed a single time.

The rearrangement links TRBV15 to TRBJ2-1; D is possibly TRBD1 (6 bases). The receptor was derived from a young man in good health. Sequenced: naive CD8+ T cells sorted from blood. CDR3 protein: CATSRTWGTEQFF. CDR3 DNA: TGTGCCACCAGCAGAACCTGGGGGACAGAGCAGTTCTTC. Drawing the rest from reference TRBV15 and TRBJ2-1, the complete variable domain is DAMVIQNPRYQVTQFGKPVTLSCSQTLNHNVMYWYQQKSSQAPKLLFHYYDKDFNNEADTPDNFQSRRPNTSFCFLDIRSPGLGDTAMYLCATSRTWGTEQFFGPGTRLTVL.